The clone carrying this TCR beta chain came up once. Trimming pared 2 bases from V and 5 bases from J, leaving 12 bases between. The V gene's germline CDR1 is MNHEY and CDR2 SVGAGI. CDR3 length equals 15 residues. Clones were read by immunoSEQ multiplex PCR, and TCRdb kept only the in-frame ones, dropping some. Seen here are about 250,000 clones, over 75% observed once, and the top ten hold around 1.7%. The data originate from a study of blood T cell repertoires in COVID-19. Recovery among Cohort 3 donors was established by two negative PCRs, clearance, or symptom resolution. The sequencing input was PBMCs or T cells enriched from blood (not recorded which). V and J are TRBV6-5 and TRBJ2-2, with D maybe TRBD2 (5 bases). The receptor was derived from a man between 35 and 55 years old who had recovered from COVID-19. This CDR3 reads CASSYAVSVTGELFF. The CDR3 DNA reads as TGTGCCAGCAGTTACGCCGTTAGCGTTACCGGGGAGCTGTTTTTT.